These 5 T cell receptor beta chains originate from one sample sequenced in a study of T cell changes during pregnancy in multiple sclerosis. Only in-frame clones appear in the TCRdb table, and some are missing; sequencing was by immunoSEQ multiplex PCR. Of about 76,000 clones listed, 90% to 95% are singletons. Material: peripheral blood, obtained in the third trimester of pregnancy. The origin of the receptors is a female donor with multiple sclerosis, enrolled in a pregnancy study.

The chain joins TRBV6-1 to TRBJ1-1; TRBD1 matches at 11 bases. V lost 4 bases, J lost 0 bases, and 7 bases stayed unmatched. CDR1 and CDR2 from the germline V gene are MNHNS and SASEGT. There are 17 residues in the CDR3. CDR3 protein: CASSARTGGYMNTEAFF. CDR3 nucleotides: TGTGCCAGCAGTGCTAGGACAGGGGGCTACATGAACACTGAAGCTTTCTTT.

The genes are TRBV19 and TRBJ1-1; D is uncertain. This CDR3 is 14 amino acids long. V was cut by 7 bases and J by 5 bases, with 17 bases left in between. Germline lookup yields CDR1 LNHDA and CDR2 SQIVND (reference sequence). In DNA, the CDR3 is TGTGCCAGTAAAGGTTCGGGCCGGGGTACTGAAGCTTTCTTT. Its translation: CASKGSGRGTEAFF.

CDR3 residues: CASTIRVGGNTIYF. The DNA of the CDR3 is TGTGCCAGCACGATCCGGGTAGGTGGAAACACCATATATTTT. The V call is TRBV6-1, the J call TRBJ1-3; D not certain. Trimming shortened V by 7 bases and J by 3 bases, and 13 bases separated the two germline ends. The CDR3 consists of 14 residues. Per the germline V gene, CDR1 is MNHNS and CDR2 is SASEGT.

The V gene is TRBV11-2, the J gene TRBJ2-3, with D uncertain. The CDR3 runs 18 residues. V was shortened by 2 bases and J by 1 base, with 19 bases between the two germline ends. Germline-derived CDR1 and CDR2 are SGHAT and FQNNGV. The CDR3 DNA sequence: TGTGCCAGCAGCTTATTCCCCCGCCCGAGAGGAGGCACAGATACGCAGTATTTT. This encodes CASSLFPRPRGGTDTQYF.

This clone has only one observation. The rearrangement joins TRBV7-2 to TRBJ1-5; weak D call: TRBD1 (6 bases). The CDR3 runs to 14 residues. The ends were cut back, 2 bases at V and 2 bases at J, with 7 bases in the middle. From germline, CDR1 is SGHTA and CDR2 FQGNSA. CDR3 DNA: TGTGCCAGCAGCTTACCAGGGGGCAATCAGCCCCAGCATTTT. Protein product: CASSLPGGNQPQHF.